The 29 T cell receptor beta chains listed next were all sequenced from one sample in a study of blood T cell repertoires in COVID-19. The assay was immunoSEQ multiplex PCR, and TCRdb's table has in-frame clones only and misses some. The sample has about 80,000 clones; less than 85% are singletons. The sample taken for sequencing was peripheral blood. These receptors were taken from a man in his 70s with active or convalescent COVID-19.

The chain has TRBV5-6 and TRBJ1-2, with 8 bases lining up with TRBD1. The CDR3 consists of 14 residues. Germline V gene sequence: CDR1 SGHDT, CDR2 YYEEEE. J lost 7 bases, V lost 0 bases, and 5 bases had no gene match. Written as DNA, the CDR3 is TGTGCCAGCAGCTTGGAACAGGGGGAAGGTGGCTACACCTTC. It is translated as CASSLEQGEGGYTF.

V usage is TRBV30 and J usage is TRBJ2-3; possible D gene TRBD1, 5 bases. Looked up from germline, CDR1 is GTSNPN and CDR2 is SVGIG (reference sequence). The CDR3 runs 14 residues. The ends were cut back, 0 bases at V and 3 bases at J, with 10 bases in the middle. DNA for the CDR3: TGTGCCTGGAGTGTAGACAGAATGACAGATACGCAGTATTTT. Translation gives CAWSVDRMTDTQYF.

The chain links TRBV19 to TRBJ1-2; D might be TRBD1 (6 bases). Trimming took 11 bases from V and 7 from J, leaving 23 bases between them. The CDR3 is made up of 14 amino acids. CDR1 is LNHDA and CDR2 is SQIVND in the germline V gene (reference sequence). This CDR3 reads CAPFPGQPASGYTF. The CDR3 DNA sequence: TGTGCCCCTTTCCCGGGACAACCAGCGTCTGGCTACACCTTC.

This sequence joins TRBV19 and TRBJ2-2; tentatively, D is TRBD2 (5 bases). The CDR3 runs to 13 residues. Deletions cut 5 bases from V and 6 bases from J, with 10 bases between. Per germline, CDR1 LNHDA and CDR2 SQIVND (reference sequence). CDR3 residues: CASSPHGAGELFF. CDR3 coding DNA: TGTGCCAGTAGTCCCCACGGGGCCGGGGAGCTGTTTTTT.

The J gene is TRBJ1-6, the V gene TRBV7-9; D is possibly TRBD1 (5 bases). The CDR3 runs 17 residues. The V and J ends lost 2 bases and 3 bases respectively, with 14 bases between them. Looked up from germline, CDR1 is SEHNR and CDR2 is FQNEAQ (reference sequence). The CDR3 region has the DNA TGTGCCAGCAGCTTATGGGCGGGGCAGTTCTATAATTCACCCCTCCACTTT. Translating it yields CASSLWAGQFYNSPLHF.

This clone was observed once. The CDR3 is CASSHATANTQYF. CDR3 in DNA: TGTGCCAGCAGCCACGCGACTGCAAATACGCAGTATTTT. The chain is built from TRBV3-1 (or the pseudogene TRBV3-2) and TRBJ2-3, with unresolved D. Germline V gene lookup returns CDR1 LGHDT and CDR2 YNNKEL (reference sequence). Deletions cut 3 bases from V and 7 bases from J, with 11 bases between. The CDR3 sequence is 13 residues long.

V usage is TRBV4-2 and J usage is TRBJ1-3; 7 bases are shared with TRBD1. The CDR3 totals 16 residues. Germline CDR1 LGHNA, CDR2 YNFKEQ. Trimming at V came to 3 bases and at J to 4 bases, leaving 9 bases not matched to a gene. CDR3 in DNA: TGTGCCAGCAGCCAGGTGAGCAGGGGGTCCGGAAACACCATATATTTT. This gives the protein CASSQVSRGSGNTIYF.

J is TRBJ1-2 and V is TRBV14; D is perhaps TRBD1 (5 bases). Germline assignment: CDR1 SGHDN and CDR2 FVKESK. The CDR3 is 15 amino acids. The V end was cut by 6 bases, the J end by 8 bases, with 22 bases between. CDR3 sequence reads: CASSRHTTGSSGYTF. CDR3 DNA: TGTGCCAGCAGTCGTCATACCACAGGATCGAGCGGCTACACCTTC.

The V gene is TRBV30, the J gene TRBJ1-2; tentative D call: TRBD1 (6 bases). Trimming stripped 2 bases from V and 0 bases from J, with 16 bases between. The CDR3 has 16 amino acids. Germline V gene sequence: CDR1 GTSNPN, CDR2 SVGIG (reference sequence). The CDR3 nucleotides are TGTGCCTGGAGTCCCCCCCGACAGGCCGCTAACTATGGCTACACCTTC. Translated: CAWSPPRQAANYGYTF.

The chain joins TRBV5-1 to TRBJ2-7; 7 bases agree with TRBD1. The CDR3 covers 14 residues. Germline trimming cut 4 bases from V and 6 bases from J; bases unmatched to any gene: 10. In germline, CDR1 is SGHRS, CDR2 YFSETQ. The DNA of the CDR3 is TGCGCCAGCAGCGGAGGACAGGCAGCCTCCGAGCAGTACTTC. This encodes CASSGGQAASEQYF.

The V call is TRBV5-4, the J call TRBJ2-5, with a tentative D call TRBD2 (5 bases). The CDR3 consists of 16 residues. The ends were cut back, 4 bases at V and 7 bases at J, with 23 bases in the middle. Looked up from germline, CDR1 is SGHNT and CDR2 is YYREEE (reference sequence). This CDR3 is CASSPPTGPEGRTQYF. CDR3 in DNA: TGTGCCAGCAGCCCACCCACGGGCCCCGAGGGTAGGACCCAGTACTTC.

The chain carries TRBV19 and TRBJ1-5; TRBD1 agrees at 9 bases. V trimming: 5 bases; J trimming: 5 bases; junction bases outside the gene matches: 7. The germline gives CDR1 LNHDA, CDR2 SQIVND (reference sequence). CDR3 length equals 15 residues. CDR3 coding DNA: TGTGCCAGTAGTTTCACAGGGGGCCTAGATCAGCCCCAGCATTTT. Amino acids: CASSFTGGLDQPQHF. The full variable domain, in which reference TRBV19 and TRBJ1-5 provide the parts outside the CDR3, is DGGITQSPKYLFRKEGQNVTLSCEQNLNHDAMYWYRQDPGQGLRLIYYSQIVNDFQKGDIAEGYSVSREKKESFPLTVTSAQKNPTAFYLCASSFTGGLDQPQHFGDGTRLSIL.

V usage is TRBV19 and J usage is TRBJ2-5, with D possibly TRBD2 on 6 matching bases. Germline values: CDR1 LNHDA, CDR2 SQIVND (reference sequence). Trimming stripped 3 bases from V and 4 bases from J, with 9 bases between. CDR3 length equals 13 residues. The CDR3 loop is CASSMRRGETQYF. The CDR3, as DNA: TGTGCCAGTAGTATGAGGCGGGGAGAGACCCAGTACTTC.

A word on this clone: Additional DNA sequences in this sample encode the identical CDR3. The J gene is TRBJ2-1, the V gene TRBV5-1, with 8 positions matching TRBD1. Per the germline V gene, CDR1 is SGHRS and CDR2 is YFSETQ. V trimming: 0 bases; J trimming: 4 bases; junction bases outside the gene matches: 0. The CDR3 spans 14 residues. CDR3 DNA: TGCGCCAGCAGCTTGGGACAGGGGTACAATGAGCAGTTCTTC. Protein sequence: CASSLGQGYNEQFF.

This clone showed up many times. This chain links TRBV18 with TRBJ1-2, with a tentative D call TRBD1 (5 bases). This CDR3 has 15 amino acids. The V and J ends lost 3 bases and 0 bases respectively, with 11 bases between them. CDR1 and CDR2 (germline): KGHSH, LQKENI. The CDR3 here is CASSPDTYPNYGYTF. The CDR3 coding sequence is TGTGCCAGCTCACCGGACACCTATCCTAACTATGGCTACACCTTC. Based on the CDR3 plus reference TRBV18 and TRBJ1-2, the full variable domain is NAGVMQNPRHLVRRRGQEARLRCSPMKGHSHVYWYRQLPEEGLKFMVYLQKENIIDESGMPKERFSAEFPKEGPSILRIQQVVRGDSAAYFCASSPDTYPNYGYTFGSGTRLTVV.

This clone was seen a handful of times. The chain combines TRBV7-8 with TRBJ2-2, with D possibly TRBD2 on 5 matching bases. The CDR3 loop spans 15 amino acids. V lost 4 bases and J lost 1, with 10 bases in between. CDR1 SGHVS and CDR2 FQNEAQ come from the germline V gene. The CDR3 DNA reads TGTGCCAGCAGCTCCCGGACTGAGAACACCGGGGAGCTGTTTTTT. Residues: CASSSRTENTGELFF.

V gene TRBV3-1 (or the pseudogene TRBV3-2) combines with J gene TRBJ2-7; D might be TRBD2 (5 bases). The V gene lost 4 bases and the J gene lost 7 bases, with 14 bases spanning the gap. Germline values: CDR1 LGHDT, CDR2 YNNKEL (reference sequence). CDR3 length: 13 amino acids. As DNA, the CDR3 is TGTGCCAGCAGCCGACCCCCTTCGGGGGAGCAGTACTTC. This codes for CASSRPPSGEQYF.

The sample holds a few counts of this clone. The chain couples TRBV21-1 to TRBJ2-7; the DNA was not used to check the table's D call, TRBD1. TRBV21-1 is listed as a pseudogene. CDR3 size: 15 residues. The CDR3 DNA follows: TGTGCCAGCAGCAGAAGGGGGCGCGGGGCCTACGAGCAGTACTTC. Its translation is CASSRRGRGAYEQYF.

This chain connects TRBV7-9 to TRBJ2-2; 10 bases match TRBD1. Germline V gene sequence: CDR1 SEHNR, CDR2 FQNEAQ (reference sequence). This CDR3 has 16 residues. The V and J ends lost 4 bases and 6 bases, in that order; junction bases with no gene match: 8. The CDR3 reads CASSSRTGGTPGELFF. The CDR3 region has the DNA TGTGCCAGCAGCTCGCGGACAGGGGGTACACCCGGGGAGCTGTTTTTT.

This sequence joins TRBV30 and TRBJ1-6, with 10 bases identical to TRBD1. CDR3 length equals 14 residues. With 7 bases clipped from V and 10 bases from J, the junction kept 10 bases outside the gene matches. The germline gives CDR1 GTSNPN, CDR2 SVGIG (reference sequence). The CDR3 loop reads CASQTGTGESPLHF. In nucleotides, the CDR3 is TGTGCCTCACAAACCGGGACAGGGGAATCACCCCTCCACTTT.

The chain has TRBV5-1 and TRBJ2-5; TRBD2 is a possible D gene (6 bases). Germline V gene lookup returns CDR1 SGHRS and CDR2 YFSETQ. The CDR3 covers 15 residues. The V end was cut by 0 bases, the J end by 1 base, with 10 bases between. CDR3 sequence: CASSLALGGQETQYF. The CDR3 DNA reads TGCGCCAGCAGCTTGGCCCTCGGGGGCCAAGAGACCCAGTACTTC.

This clone was counted at least ten times. The rearrangement links TRBV7-9 to TRBJ1-1, with D unclear. This CDR3 contains 13 residues. The germline gives CDR1 SEHNR, CDR2 FQNEAQ (reference sequence). The ends were cut back, 7 bases at V and 2 bases at J, with 11 bases in the middle. CDR3 in amino acids: CASTPLSNTEAFF. For the CDR3, the DNA is TGTGCCAGCACCCCTTTATCCAACACTGAAGCTTTCTTT.

V gene TRBV6-6 combines with J gene TRBJ1-2; no reliable D call. Per germline, CDR1 MNHNY and CDR2 SVGAGI (reference sequence). The CDR3 runs 12 residues. Between the trimmed V and J ends, which lost 8 bases and 8 bases, there was a span of 15 bases. The CDR3 DNA reads TGTGCCAGCGGGAACACAGCGGGGGGCTACACCTTC. Translated: CASGNTAGGYTF.

This clone was counted once. The chain couples TRBV6-5 to TRBJ1-1; D uncertain. The CDR3 runs 15 residues. V shed 0 bases and J shed 4 bases, with 12 bases lying between them. Germline values: CDR1 MNHEY, CDR2 SVGAGI. CDR3 loop: CASSYSMQIATEAFF. The CDR3 region has the DNA TGTGCCAGCAGTTACTCGATGCAGATAGCCACTGAAGCTTTCTTT.

The rearrangement links TRBV6-5 to TRBJ2-6; TRBD1 aligns across 9 bases. Trimming cost V 9 bases and J 4 bases; bases outside gene matches: 7. Germline loops: CDR1 MNHEY, CDR2 SVGAGI. The CDR3 totals 15 residues. The CDR3 spells CASRGQGSGANVLTF. CDR3 DNA: TGTGCCAGTCGGGGACAGGGATCCGGGGCCAACGTCCTGACTTTC.

This clone came up a few times. The chain is built from TRBV5-1 and TRBJ1-6; maybe TRBD1 (6 bases). Germline lookup yields CDR1 SGHRS and CDR2 YFSETQ. Trimming took 0 bases from V and 7 from J, leaving 8 bases between them. CDR3 length: 14 amino acids. CDR3 sequence: CASSLGTANSPLHF. CDR3 DNA: TGCGCCAGCAGCTTGGGGACAGCGAATTCACCCCTCCACTTT.

V usage is TRBV2 and J usage is TRBJ1-4, with D unresolved. The CDR3 runs to 14 residues. Germline CDR1 is SNHLY and CDR2 is FYNNEI. V shed 2 bases and J shed 4 bases, with 8 bases lying between them. The CDR3: CASSEQAYNEKLFF. The CDR3 nucleotides are TGTGCCAGCAGTGAACAGGCGTATAATGAAAAACTGTTTTTT.

The rearrangement joins TRBV5-1 to TRBJ1-1, with D tentatively TRBD1 (6 bases). In germline, CDR1 is SGHRS, CDR2 YFSETQ. This CDR3 comprises 13 residues. Trimming took 5 bases from V and 4 from J, leaving 12 bases between them. The CDR3 bases are TGCGCCAGCAGGCCTGAAGGGGGCACTGAAGCTTTCTTT. Protein: CASRPEGGTEAFF.

The J gene is TRBJ1-2, the V gene TRBV6-5; tentatively, D is TRBD1 (6 bases). This CDR3 has 15 amino acids. Germline V gene sequence: CDR1 MNHEY, CDR2 SVGAGI. The V gene lost 4 bases and the J gene lost 5 bases, with 17 bases spanning the gap. The DNA for the CDR3 is TGTGCCAGCAGTTTGTCCCACAGGGCCCCGTATGGCTACACCTTC. Translated: CASSLSHRAPYGYTF.